The 19 T cell receptor beta chains in this list originate from one sample, sequenced in a study of molecular identifiers for immune sequencing clone quantification. One entry per CDR3 protein, called by TCRdb with MiXCR from the PCR reads. This table holds about 100,000 distinct CDR3 sequences, roughly a third found once. The sequencing input was naive CD8+ T cells from blood, with Jurkat cell RNA spiked in. The sample's subset: FACS-sorted CD8+CD4-CCR7+CD45RA+ naive T cells. Source of these receptors: a human donor in good health. Some libraries in this study had Jurkat cell RNA spiked in.

The chain combines TRBV7-6 with TRBJ1-3, with 7 bases fitting TRBD1. Germline V gives CDR1 SGHVS, CDR2 FNYEAQ. V trimming: 4 bases; J trimming: 0 bases; junction bases outside the gene matches: 3. The CDR3 is 15 amino acids. CDR3 region: CASSSGGFSGNTIYF. The CDR3 DNA is TGTGCCAGCAGCTCAGGGGGATTCTCTGGAAACACCATATATTTT.

In this sample, this clonotype turned up many times. The chain couples TRBV6-6 to TRBJ2-7; TRBD1 is a possible D gene (5 bases). Germline CDR1 MNHNY, CDR2 SVGAGI (reference sequence). Trimming cost V 4 bases and J 2 bases, with 9 bases left between them. CDR3 length equals 13 residues. CDR3 nucleotides: TGTGCCAGCAGTTCGGACACTGCCTACGAGCAGTACTTC. This translates into CASSSDTAYEQYF.

Notes on this clonotype: This may arise from a read error, as a much more abundant clone is one base away. The CDR3 here is CASSNPGGVPDTQYF. In nucleotides, the CDR3 is TGTGCCAGCAGCAACCCCGGCGGGGTCCCAGATACGCAGTATTTT. The rearrangement joins TRBV25-1 to TRBJ2-3; tentatively, D is TRBD2 (6 bases). V was shortened by 6 bases and J by 4 bases, with 17 bases between the two germline ends. This CDR3 has 15 residues. Germline CDR1 is MGHDK and CDR2 is SYGVNS.

In regard to this clonotype: A read error is possible here, since a much larger clone lies one base away. The chain combines TRBV4-2 with TRBJ1-5; D is perhaps TRBD1 (5 bases). The germline CDR1 and CDR2 sequences are LGHNA and YNFKEQ. This CDR3 region has 14 residues. CDR3 region: CASGQAPLGGPQHF. The CDR3 nucleotides are TGTGCCAGCGGCCAGGCCCCACTGGGGGGGCCCCAGCATTTT.

A note on this clonotype: Being one base from a much bigger clone, this may be a read error. The V gene is TRBV28, the J gene TRBJ2-3; D remains unclear. The germline V and J ends were trimmed by 6 bases and 4 bases, with 17 bases remaining between them. This CDR3 region has 15 residues. The V gene's germline CDR1 is MDHEN and CDR2 SYDVKM. In DNA, the CDR3 is TGTGCCAGCAGCTTGGCAGAATACCTCCCAGATACGCAGTATTTT. Translated, it gives CASSLAEYLPDTQYF.

This clonotype came up once. A read error may explain this, as a much larger clone is one base away. The chain links TRBV20-1 to TRBJ1-5; tentatively, D is TRBD1 (6 bases). The CDR3 has 14 amino acids. Germline V gene lookup returns CDR1 DFQATT and CDR2 SNEGSKA (reference sequence). The CDR3 nucleotides read TGCAGTGCTAGAGGTCTTTACAGGGATCAGCCCCAGCAGTTT. Translated, it gives CSARGLYRDQPQQF.

This clonotype was seen a handful of times. This chain joins TRBV19 and TRBJ2-6; a possible D gene is TRBD2 (6 bases). This CDR3 contains 18 residues. Germline CDR1 LNHDA, CDR2 SQIVND (reference sequence). V was pared by 9 bases and J by 1 base, with 22 bases between. The CDR3 sequence is CASHARKGLRSGANVLTF. The CDR3 DNA reads TGTGCCAGCCATGCCCGTAAGGGACTTCGGTCTGGGGCCAACGTCCTGACTTTC. The whole variable domain, remainder taken from reference TRBV19 and TRBJ2-6, is DGGITQSPKYLFRKEGQNVTLSCEQNLNHDAMYWYRQDPGQGLRLIYYSQIVNDFQKGDIAEGYSVSREKKESFPLTVTSAQKNPTAFYLCASHARKGLRSGANVLTFGAGSRLTVL.

This clonotype was detected a few times. V gene TRBV11-2 combines with J gene TRBJ2-7; TRBD2 might be the D (6 bases). The CDR3 spans 11 residues. Trimming shortened V by 3 bases and J by 6 bases, and 6 bases separated the two germline ends. Germline loops: CDR1 SGHAT, CDR2 FQNNGV. CDR3 loop: CASSLEGEQYF. In DNA form, the CDR3 reads TGTGCCAGCAGCTTGGAGGGCGAGCAGTACTTC.

Notes on this clonotype: As the CDR3 is not closed by the conserved phenylalanine or tryptophan, this likely results from a read error. This chain connects TRBV28 to TRBJ1-5; 7 positions agree with TRBD1. Trimming at V came to 6 bases and at J to 2 bases, leaving 7 bases not matched to a gene. The CDR3 totals 15 residues. Germline-derived CDR1 and CDR2 are MDHEN and SYDVKM. The CDR3 spells CASRKDRRGNQPQHI. The CDR3 DNA reads TGTGCCAGCAGAAAGGACAGGAGAGGCAATCAGCCCCAGCATATT.

This clonotype was recorded at least ten times. V is TRBV29-1 and J is TRBJ2-3; 13 positions match TRBD2. This CDR3 has 14 residues. Germline CDR1 and CDR2: SQVTM and ANQGSEA. Germline trimming cut 7 bases from V and 4 bases from J; bases unmatched to any gene: 5. The CDR3 DNA follows: TGCAGCGCCCCACTAGCGGGAGGGCCAGATACGCAGTATTTT. This encodes CSAPLAGGPDTQYF.

In its sample, this clonotype was seen many times. The J gene is TRBJ1-5, the V gene TRBV2; tentatively, D is TRBD1 (5 bases). V lost 4 bases and J 7 bases, leaving 11 bases between the germline ends. The CDR3 has 13 residues. Per the germline V gene, CDR1 is SNHLY and CDR2 is FYNNEI. The CDR3 DNA follows: TGTGCCAGCAGTGGGGTTCGGGACCAGCCCCAGCATTTT. This sequence encodes CASSGVRDQPQHF.

The V call is TRBV28, the J call TRBJ2-1, with D perhaps matching TRBD2 (5 bases). CDR3 size: 16 residues. CDR1 is MDHEN and CDR2 is SYDVKM in the germline V gene. Trimming shortened V by 5 bases and J by 4 bases, and 18 bases separated the two germline ends. In nucleotides, the CDR3 is TGTGCCAGCAGTCCCGAGGGTCCTCGGTTTTACAATGAGCAGTTCTTC. Its translation: CASSPEGPRFYNEQFF.

Concerning this clonotype itself: One base away lies a much larger clone, so this may be a sequencing read error. The V gene is TRBV4-2, the J gene TRBJ1-5; TRBD1 matches at 8 bases. Per germline, CDR1 LGHNA and CDR2 YNFKEQ. The V gene end was trimmed by 0 bases and the J gene end by 7 bases; junction bases not matched to a gene: 5. The CDR3 spans 15 residues. In DNA, the CDR3 is TGTGCCAGCAGCCAAGATCAGCAGGGGGCCCAGCCCCAGCATTTT. This translates into CASSQDQQGAQPQHF.

This clonotype was recorded at least ten times. The V call is TRBV28, the J call TRBJ2-1, with D perhaps matching TRBD2 (5 bases). CDR1 is MDHEN, CDR2 SYDVKM, per germline. V lost 3 bases and J lost 8, with 17 bases in between. This CDR3 comprises 15 residues. DNA of the CDR3: TGTGCCAGCAGTTTGTCCCCAAGTCCCGGGGATGAGCAGTTCTTC. It codes for CASSLSPSPGDEQFF.

J is TRBJ2-3 and V is TRBV4-3; 9 bases align to TRBD2. CDR3 size: 18 residues. The germline CDR1 and CDR2 sequences are LGHNA and YSLEER. Losses at the gene ends were 3 bases for V and 2 bases for J; bases not matched to a gene: 12. CDR3: CASSQGLAGLTTTDTQYF. The CDR3 DNA reads as TGCGCCAGCAGCCAGGGGCTAGCGGGACTAACTACCACAGATACGCAGTATTTT.

This clonotype was seen a handful of times. The chain combines TRBV6-5 with TRBJ2-7; D might be TRBD1 (5 bases). The CDR3 runs 13 residues. The V end was cut by 0 bases, the J end by 5 bases, with 8 bases between. Germline V gene lookup returns CDR1 MNHEY and CDR2 SVGAGI. The CDR3 is CASSYSGPNEQYF. CDR3 bases: TGTGCCAGCAGTTACTCGGGGCCTAACGAGCAGTACTTC.

This clonotype was counted ten times or more. The chain links TRBV9 to TRBJ2-7; tentative D call: TRBD1 (5 bases). This CDR3 is 13 amino acids long. CDR1 and CDR2 (germline): SGDLS, YYNGEE. Deletions cut 5 bases from V and 2 bases from J, with 11 bases between. The CDR3 nucleotides are TGTGCCAGCAGTTCAGGGTGGGCCTACGAGCAGTACTTC. Its protein is CASSSGWAYEQYF.

This chain links TRBV12-3 or TRBV12-4 with TRBJ2-1, with 13 bases fitting TRBD2. V was clipped by 3 bases and J by 9 bases; unmatched bases: 5. CDR3 length: 15 amino acids. This CDR3 is CASSFGTSGTLEQFF. CDR3 sequence (DNA): TGTGCCAGCAGTTTTGGGACTAGCGGGACCCTTGAGCAGTTCTTC.

There are many counts of this clonotype. The V gene is TRBV9, the J gene TRBJ2-3; D is unclear. This CDR3 has 12 amino acids. The germline gives CDR1 SGDLS, CDR2 YYNGEE. V was trimmed by 2 bases and J by 0 bases, leaving 1 base between them. This CDR3 is CASSVSTDTQYF. In DNA, the CDR3 is TGTGCCAGCAGCGTTAGCACAGATACGCAGTATTTT.